The T cell receptor beta chain under discussion was sequenced for a study of beta chain features in type 1 diabetes. In all sorted populations, purity surpassed 98%. Study conclusions and caveats: People with Type 1 diabetes carried modestly yet significantly shorter TCRB CDR3s in all four CD4+ subsets. HLA influence on TCRB rearrangement stayed unresolved here. Patients showed naive, central memory and Treg TCRB repertoires that appeared more similar than those of healthy donors. Equally in patients and controls, PCR might preferentially amplify shorter templates.

Isolated RNA was reverse transcribed in full, so expressed TCRB transcripts were sequenced. Assay used: immunoSEQ multiplex PCR; TCRdb lists only in-frame clones, some missing. The sample records about 710,000 clones, over 13% being singletons. In regard to this clone: Its antigen is unidentified.

This clonotype was obtained from a man younger than 30 with type 1 diabetes. Material: naive CD4+ T cells from blood.

The CDR3 nucleotides read TGTGCCAGCAGCTCCCCCCAACTCACCGGGGAGCTGTTTTTT. It encodes CASSSPQLTGELFF. The rearrangement joins TRBV7-3 to TRBJ2-2; D is ambiguous. V was pared by 4 bases and J by 4 bases, with 10 bases between. This CDR3 has 14 residues. CDR1 SGHTA and CDR2 FQGTGA come from the germline V gene.